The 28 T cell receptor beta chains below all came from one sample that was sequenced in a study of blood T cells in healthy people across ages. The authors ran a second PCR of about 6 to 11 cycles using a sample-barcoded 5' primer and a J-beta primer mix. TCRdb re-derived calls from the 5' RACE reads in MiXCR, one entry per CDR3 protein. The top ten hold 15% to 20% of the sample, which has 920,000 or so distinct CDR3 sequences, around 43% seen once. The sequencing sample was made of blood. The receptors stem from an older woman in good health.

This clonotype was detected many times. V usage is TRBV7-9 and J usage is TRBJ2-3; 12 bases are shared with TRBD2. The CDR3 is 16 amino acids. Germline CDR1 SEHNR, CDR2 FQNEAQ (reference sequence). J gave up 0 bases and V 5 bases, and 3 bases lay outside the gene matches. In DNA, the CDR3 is TGTGCCAGCAGCCCGGGGACTAGCGGGAGCACAGATACGCAGTATTTT. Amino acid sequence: CASSPGTSGSTDTQYF.

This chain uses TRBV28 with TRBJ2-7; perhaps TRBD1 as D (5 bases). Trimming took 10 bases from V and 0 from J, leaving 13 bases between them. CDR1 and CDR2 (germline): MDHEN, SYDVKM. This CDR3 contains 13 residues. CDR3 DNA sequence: TGTGCCACCCACTGGGGCAACTCCTACGAGCAGTACTTC. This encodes CATHWGNSYEQYF.

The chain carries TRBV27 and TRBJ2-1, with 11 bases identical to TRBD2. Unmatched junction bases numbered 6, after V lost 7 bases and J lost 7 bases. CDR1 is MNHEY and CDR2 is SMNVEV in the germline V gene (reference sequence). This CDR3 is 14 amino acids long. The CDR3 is CASKASGRSNEQFF. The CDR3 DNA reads TGTGCCAGCAAAGCTAGCGGGAGGTCAAATGAGCAGTTCTTC.

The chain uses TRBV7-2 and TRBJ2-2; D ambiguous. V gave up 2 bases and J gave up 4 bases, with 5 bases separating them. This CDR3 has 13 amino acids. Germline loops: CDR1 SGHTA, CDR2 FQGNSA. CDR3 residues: CASSLFVTGELFF. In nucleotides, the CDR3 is TGTGCCAGCAGCTTATTTGTCACCGGGGAGCTGTTTTTT.

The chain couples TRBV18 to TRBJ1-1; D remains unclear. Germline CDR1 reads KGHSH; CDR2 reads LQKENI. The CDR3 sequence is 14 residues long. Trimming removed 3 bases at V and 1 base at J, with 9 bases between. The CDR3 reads CASSPRAGNTEAFF. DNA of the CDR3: TGTGCCAGCTCACCCCGAGCAGGGAACACTGAAGCTTTCTTT. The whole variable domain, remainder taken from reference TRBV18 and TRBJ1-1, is NAGVMQNPRHLVRRRGQEARLRCSPMKGHSHVYWYRQLPEEGLKFMVYLQKENIIDESGMPKERFSAEFPKEGPSILRIQQVVRGDSAAYFCASSPRAGNTEAFFGQGTRLTVV.

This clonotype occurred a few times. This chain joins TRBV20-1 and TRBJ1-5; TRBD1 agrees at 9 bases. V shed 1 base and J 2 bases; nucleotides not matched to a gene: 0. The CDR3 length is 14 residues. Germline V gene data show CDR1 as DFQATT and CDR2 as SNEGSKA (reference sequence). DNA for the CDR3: TGCAGTGCTAGAGGACAGGGGGGCAATCAGCCCCAGCATTTT. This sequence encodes CSARGQGGNQPQHF.

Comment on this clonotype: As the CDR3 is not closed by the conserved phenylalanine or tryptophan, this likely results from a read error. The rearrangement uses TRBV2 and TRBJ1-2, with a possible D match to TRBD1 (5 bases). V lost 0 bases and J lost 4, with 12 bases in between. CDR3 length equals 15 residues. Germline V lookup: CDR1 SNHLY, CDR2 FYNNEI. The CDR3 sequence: CASSEAGRRIYGYTI. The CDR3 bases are TGTGCCAGCAGTGAAGCGGGACGTCGGATCTATGGCTACACCATC.

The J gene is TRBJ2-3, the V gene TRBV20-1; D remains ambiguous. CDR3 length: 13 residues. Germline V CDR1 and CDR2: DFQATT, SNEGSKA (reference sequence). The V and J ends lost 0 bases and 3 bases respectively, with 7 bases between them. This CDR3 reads CSARDLMTDTQYF. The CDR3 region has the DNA TGCAGTGCTAGAGATCTTATGACAGATACGCAGTATTTT.

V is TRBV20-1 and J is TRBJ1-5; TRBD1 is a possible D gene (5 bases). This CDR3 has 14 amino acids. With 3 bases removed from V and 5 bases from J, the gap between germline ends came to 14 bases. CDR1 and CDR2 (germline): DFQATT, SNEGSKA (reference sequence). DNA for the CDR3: TGCAGTGCTAGTAAGGGGTCCGGAGATCAGCCCCAGCATTTT. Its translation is CSASKGSGDQPQHF.

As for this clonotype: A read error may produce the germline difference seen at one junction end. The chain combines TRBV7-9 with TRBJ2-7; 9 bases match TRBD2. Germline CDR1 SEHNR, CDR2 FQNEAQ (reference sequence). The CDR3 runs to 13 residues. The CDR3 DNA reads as TGTGCCAGCAGCCTAGCGGGAATAAACGAGCGGTACTTC. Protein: CASSLAGINERYF.

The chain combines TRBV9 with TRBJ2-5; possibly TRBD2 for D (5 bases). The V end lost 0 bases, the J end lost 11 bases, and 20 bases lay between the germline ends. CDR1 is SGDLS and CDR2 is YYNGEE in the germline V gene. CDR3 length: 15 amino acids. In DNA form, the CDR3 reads TGTGCCAGCAGCGTAGGTCGGGGAGCTTTACGTGAGCAGTACTTC. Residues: CASSVGRGALREQYF.

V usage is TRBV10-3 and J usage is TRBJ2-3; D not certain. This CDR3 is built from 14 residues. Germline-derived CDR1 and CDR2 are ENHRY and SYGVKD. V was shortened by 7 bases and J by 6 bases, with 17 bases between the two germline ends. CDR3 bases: TGTGCCATCACTACCATGGCTAGTAGTGATACGCAGTATTTT. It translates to CAITTMASSDTQYF.

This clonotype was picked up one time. The CDR3 sequence is CASSYSMTTNEKLFF. DNA for the CDR3: TGTGCCAGCAGTTACTCGATGACGACTAATGAAAAACTGTTTTTT. The gene calls are TRBV6-5 and TRBJ1-4; no definite D call. The CDR3 spans 15 residues. Germline values: CDR1 MNHEY, CDR2 SVGAGI. Trimming left V 0 bases short and J 2 bases short, with 7 bases between.

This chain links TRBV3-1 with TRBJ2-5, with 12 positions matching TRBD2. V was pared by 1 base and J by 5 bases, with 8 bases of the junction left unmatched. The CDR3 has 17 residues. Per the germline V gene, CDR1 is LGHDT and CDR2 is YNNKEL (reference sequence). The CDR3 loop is CASSQGLAGGLVETQYF. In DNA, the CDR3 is TGTGCCAGCAGCCAAGGTCTAGCGGGAGGGTTGGTTGAGACCCAGTACTTC.

The CDR3: CASKEVADVDEQYF. CDR3 sequence (DNA): TGTGCCAGCAAGGAGGTAGCCGACGTGGACGAGCAGTACTTC. The J gene is TRBJ2-5, the V gene TRBV28; a possible D gene is TRBD2 (5 bases). The DNA end is a closer match to TRBJ2-7, so the J assignment may be wrong. Germline-derived CDR1 and CDR2 are MDHEN and SYDVKM. The CDR3 has 14 amino acids.

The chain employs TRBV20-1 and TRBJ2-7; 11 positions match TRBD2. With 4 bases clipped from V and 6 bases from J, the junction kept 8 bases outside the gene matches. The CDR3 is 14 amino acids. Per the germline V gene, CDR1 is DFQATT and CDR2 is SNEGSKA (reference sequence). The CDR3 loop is CSANPRLAGGEQYF. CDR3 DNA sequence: TGCAGTGCTAACCCAAGGCTAGCGGGAGGCGAGCAGTACTTC.

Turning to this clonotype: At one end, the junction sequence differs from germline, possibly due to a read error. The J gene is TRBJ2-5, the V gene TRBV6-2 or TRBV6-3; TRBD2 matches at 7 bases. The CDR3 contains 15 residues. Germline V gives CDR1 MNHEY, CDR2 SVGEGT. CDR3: CASRNIGGYQGTQYF. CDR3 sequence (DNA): TGTGCCAGCAGGAACATCGGGGGGTACCAAGGGACCCAGTACTTC.

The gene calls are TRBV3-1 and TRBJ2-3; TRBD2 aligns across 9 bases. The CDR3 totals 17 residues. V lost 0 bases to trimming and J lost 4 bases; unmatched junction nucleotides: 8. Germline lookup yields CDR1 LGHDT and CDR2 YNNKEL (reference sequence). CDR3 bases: TGTGCCAGCAGCCAAGAACGAGGGACTAGCTTCGCAGATACGCAGTATTTT. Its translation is CASSQERGTSFADTQYF.

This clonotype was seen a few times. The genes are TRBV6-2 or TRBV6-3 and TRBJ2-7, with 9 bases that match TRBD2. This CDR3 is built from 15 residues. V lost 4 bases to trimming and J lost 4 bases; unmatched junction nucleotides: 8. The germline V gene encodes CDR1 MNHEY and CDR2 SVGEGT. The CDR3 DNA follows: TGTGCCAGCAGTTCTCGCGGGAGGGCCGTTTACGAGCAGTACTTC. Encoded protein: CASSSRGRAVYEQYF.

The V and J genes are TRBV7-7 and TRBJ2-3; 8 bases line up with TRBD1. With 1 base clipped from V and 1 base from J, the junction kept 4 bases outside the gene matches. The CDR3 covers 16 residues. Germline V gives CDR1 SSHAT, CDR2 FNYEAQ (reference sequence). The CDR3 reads CASSLGTGPGTDTQYF. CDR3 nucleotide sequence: TGTGCCAGCAGCTTAGGGACAGGGCCCGGCACAGATACGCAGTATTTT.

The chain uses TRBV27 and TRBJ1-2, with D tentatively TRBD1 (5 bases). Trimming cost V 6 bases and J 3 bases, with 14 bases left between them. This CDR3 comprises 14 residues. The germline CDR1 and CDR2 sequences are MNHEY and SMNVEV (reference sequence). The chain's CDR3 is CASRRQGADYGYTF. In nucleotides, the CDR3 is TGTGCCAGCAGGCGACAAGGGGCGGACTATGGCTACACCTTC.

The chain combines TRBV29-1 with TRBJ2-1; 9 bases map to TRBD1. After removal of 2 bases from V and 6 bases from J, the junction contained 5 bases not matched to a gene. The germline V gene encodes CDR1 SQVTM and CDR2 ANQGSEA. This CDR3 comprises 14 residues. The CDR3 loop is CSVEPLDRGNEQFF. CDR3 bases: TGCAGCGTTGAACCATTGGACAGGGGCAATGAGCAGTTCTTC.

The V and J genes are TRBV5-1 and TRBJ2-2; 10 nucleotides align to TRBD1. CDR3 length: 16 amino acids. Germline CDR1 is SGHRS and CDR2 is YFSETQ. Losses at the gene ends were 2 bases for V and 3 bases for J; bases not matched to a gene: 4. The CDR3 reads CASSFSGQGYTGELFF. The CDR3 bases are TGCGCCAGCAGCTTTTCGGGACAGGGGTACACCGGGGAGCTGTTTTTT. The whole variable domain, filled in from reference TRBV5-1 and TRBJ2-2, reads KAGVTQTPRYLIKTRGQQVTLSCSPISGHRSVSWYQQTPGQGLQFLFEYFSETQRNKGNFPGRFSGRQFSNSRSEMNVSTLELGDSALYLCASSFSGQGYTGELFFGEGSRLTVL.

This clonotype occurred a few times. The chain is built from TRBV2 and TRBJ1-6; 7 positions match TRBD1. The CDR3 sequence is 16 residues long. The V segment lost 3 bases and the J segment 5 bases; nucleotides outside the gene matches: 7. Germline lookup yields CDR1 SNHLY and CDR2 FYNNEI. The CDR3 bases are TGTGCCAGCAGTGACCCCCGGGACAGAAATAATTCACCCCTCCACTTT. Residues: CASSDPRDRNNSPLHF.

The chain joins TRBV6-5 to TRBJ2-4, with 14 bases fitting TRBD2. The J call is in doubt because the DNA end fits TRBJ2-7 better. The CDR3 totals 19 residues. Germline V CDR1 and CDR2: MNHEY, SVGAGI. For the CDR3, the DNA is TGTGCCAGCAGTTACCTTCGAGGGACTAGCGGGAGACAGGGTTACGAGCAGTACTTC. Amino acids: CASSYLRGTSGRQGYEQYF.

The chain's CDR3 is CSAYGERSTGELFF. CDR3 in DNA: TGCAGTGCTTACGGGGAGCGGAGCACCGGGGAGCTGTTTTTT. The gene calls are TRBV20-1 and TRBJ2-2, with a possible D match to TRBD2 (5 bases). V lost 5 bases, J lost 4 bases, and 14 bases lay in between. CDR3 length: 14 amino acids. Germline-derived CDR1 and CDR2 are DFQATT and SNEGSKA (reference sequence).

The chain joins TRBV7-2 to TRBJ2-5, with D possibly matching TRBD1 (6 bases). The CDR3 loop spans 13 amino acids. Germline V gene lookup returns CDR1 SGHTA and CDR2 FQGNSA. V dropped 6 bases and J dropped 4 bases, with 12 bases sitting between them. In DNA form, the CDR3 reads TGTGCCAGCAGGAGGGACACGGCAGAGACCCAGTACTTC. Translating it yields CASRRDTAETQYF.

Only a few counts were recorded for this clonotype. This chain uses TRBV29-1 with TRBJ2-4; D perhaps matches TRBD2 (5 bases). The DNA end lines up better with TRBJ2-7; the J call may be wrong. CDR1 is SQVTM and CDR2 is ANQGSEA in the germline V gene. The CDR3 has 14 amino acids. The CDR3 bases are TGCAGCGCCCGTCGGCCCATTAGCGAGGGCGAGCAGTACTTC. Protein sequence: CSARRPISEGEQYF.